A single T cell receptor beta chain is shown here with its context. The method was immunoSEQ multiplex PCR; TCRdb's version includes in-frame clones alone and lacks a portion of them. The sample lists 200,000 to 250,000 clones, around four fifths seen once, with roughly 8% in the top ten. This CDR3 is built from 17 residues. The data originate from a study of blood T cell repertoires in COVID-19. Seattle's enrolled individuals joined amid active infection and were then monitored longitudinally. The chain carries TRBV21-1 and TRBJ1-1. TRBV21-1 is a known pseudogene. The sequence derives from a woman of 80 years or more with COVID-19, enrolled during active disease. The sample was peripheral blood. CDR3: CASRTGIPKDWNTEAFF. The DNA of the CDR3 is TGTGCCAGCAGGACCGGGATCCCGAAGGATTGGAACACTGAAGCTTTCTTT.